Reported below is one T cell receptor beta chain. Its antigen is still unknown. Qualities for individual bases were not recorded, and no much larger clone is one base off. At the junction V is shortened by 2 bases and J by 8 bases, with 15 bases in between. Looking up the germline V gene yields CDR1 SGHTA and CDR2 FQGNSA. The CDR3 starts with the cysteine, ends with the phenylalanine, and has 14 residues. Just the 42-base CDR3 DNA is kept, in frame starting at base 1. The sample originates from a study of shared clonotypes between healthy human individuals (dated by TCRdb to 2020 to 2022). Background on the whole study: Three men and two women, aged 18 to 49 years, made up the cohort. Per donor, leukapheresis produced somewhere between about 0.8 and 9.5 billion PBMCs. To estimate repertoire size and how much clonotype sharing occurs between individuals, the study deeply sequenced the blood TCR repertoires of several healthy adults. Libraries were prepared and TCR repertoires were sequenced by different laboratories using diverse techniques, in order to increase sequencing depth and limit assay-specific biases. For each donor, CD4 naive and CD4 memory were each given three plates, CD8 naive was given two plates, and CD8 memory was given one plate. Study-wide conclusions, independent of this receptor: Larger estimated clonotype richness was generally found for naive subsets than for memory subsets. Pairwise subsampling led to the expectation that sequencing depth would affect the degree of clonotype sharing among donors. Sharing across a handful of donors was observed for about 5% of naive CD4, over 3% of naive CD8, 2.3% of memory CD4, and over 0.3% of memory CD8 clonotypes. Compared with non-shared clonotypes, the clonotypes found in all four sorted-subset donors had higher generation probabilities. Only blood was sampled, and tissue TCR repertoires likely differ from those in blood. Because the study included only a small number of donors, the genetic and exposure-history diversity represented was limited. Even with the large sequencing depth, rarefaction of the sorted-subset datasets indicated that sequencing was incomplete.

The donors were healthy, HIV-negative adults with no recently reported acute infections or vaccinations. Only Caucasian adults living in Nashville, Tennessee, USA were represented among the donors. CD4+ T cells were enriched by magnetic negative selection; naive cells were then positively selected on CD45RA, and the negative fraction formed the memory subset. After blood collection by leukapheresis, PBMCs were isolated using Ficoll-Histopaque density gradient centrifugation and then cryopreserved in the vapor phase of liquid nitrogen. Analytical flow cytometry was used to check the purity and quantity of each magnetically sorted T cell population. From each sorted fraction, genomic DNA was isolated and quantified by UV absorbance on a Nanodrop 2000c. TCR CDR3 regions were amplified from genomic DNA by multiplex PCR using the deep immunoSEQ assay. Extracted genomic DNA from each cell subset was distributed evenly across all wells of several immunoSEQ 96-well plates, and each plate was treated as a replicate. For sorted subsets, 200 to 250 ng genomic DNA, equal to some 30,000 T cell genomes, was loaded into each replicate PCR. Purified libraries were measured with a Qubit 3.0 fluorometer, size-checked on a Bioanalyzer 2100, and measured again with the KAPA Library Quantification kit. Every immunoSEQ 96-well plate was sequenced on a dedicated single-read 150-cycle Illumina NextSeq 550 flow cell. As for how the authors treated the data: The immunoSEQ output contained only junctional sequences without quality scores, so filtering could not match that applied to full-length reads. To assign V/J genes and CDR3, sequences were annotated using PyIR, a Python wrapper for IgBLAST v1.9, with IMGT germline references. Any read was removed if the V/J assignment was weak (E-value above 1e-6), the CDR3 was missing, or the read contained stop codons, out-of-frame junctions, or ambiguous translated residues. A V3J clonotype was defined by an identical inferred V gene, J gene, and CDR3 amino acid sequence. The percentage overlap between two repertoires was calculated by dividing the number of shared unique clonotypes by the size of the smaller repertoire. Richness of each repertoire was evaluated using RTK rarefaction, the Chao1 estimator, and Recon v2.1 estimates of unobserved clonotypes. Generation probabilities for all TCRbeta clonotypes obtained by the gDNA method from four donors were computed using OLGA. TCRdb retrieved this table from immuneACCESS and kept in-frame rearrangements only. Not all clones are present; in checked studies, unresolved V genes account for under half, and no reason is known for the remainder. That table furnishes V, J and clone size, whereas the DNA furnished D and trimming. The sample records some 1,100,000 clones, 70% to 80% of which are singletons. 0.52% of the sample lies in the top ten.

The chain is encoded by TRBV7-2 joined to TRBJ1-2, and possibly TRBD1, on 5 matching bases. The TCR was taken from a man aged 18 to 35 in good health. Some clones in this sample may be carry-over from other donors' samples. The sample taken for sequencing was memory CD4+ T cells from PBMCs. The sample's cell subset or site label is to be understood as: CD45RA-negative fraction. The CDR3 in this case is CASSLQKGAGGYTF. The DNA is TGTGCCAGCAGCTTACAAAAGGGCGCAGGGGGCTACACCTTC.